This entry describes one TCR beta chain. Its antigen is not identified. This entry comes from a study of T cells after yellow fever vaccination. Turning to the study itself: SMART-Seq v4 Ultra Low Input prepared libraries from low-cell fractions.

Study-wide results and caveats: On re-exposure, the response was weaker but peaked faster, at day 5 versus 15.

This CDR3 has 14 amino acids. J lost 1 base, V lost 8 bases, and 4 bases had no gene match. CDR1 and CDR2 (germline): MNHEY, SVGEGT. TCRdb ran MiXCR on the 5' RACE reads and lists one entry per CDR3 protein. In the table there are 450,000 to 650,000 distinct CDR3 sequences, roughly 22% of which are singletons. The receptor's source is a man aged 18 to 30 who received the YFV17D yellow fever vaccine. Sequencing used PBMCs, obtained roughly 20 days after the first yellow fever vaccination. The rearrangement uses TRBV6-2 or TRBV6-3 and TRBJ2-5; 10 bases map to TRBD2. The CDR3 DNA follows: TGTGCCAGCGCTAGCGGGGGTCCCCAAGAGACCCAGTACTTC. Encoded protein: CASASGGPQETQYF.